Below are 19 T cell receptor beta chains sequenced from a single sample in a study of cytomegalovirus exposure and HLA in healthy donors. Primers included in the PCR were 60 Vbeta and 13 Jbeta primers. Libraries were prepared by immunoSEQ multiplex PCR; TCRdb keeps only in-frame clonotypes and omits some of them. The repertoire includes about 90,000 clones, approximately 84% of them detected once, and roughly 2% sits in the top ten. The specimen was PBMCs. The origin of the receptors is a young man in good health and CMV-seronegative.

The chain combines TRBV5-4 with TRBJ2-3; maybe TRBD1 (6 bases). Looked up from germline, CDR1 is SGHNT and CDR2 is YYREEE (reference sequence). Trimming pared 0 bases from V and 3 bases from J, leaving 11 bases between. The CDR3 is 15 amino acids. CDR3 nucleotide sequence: TGTGCCAGCAGCTTGGGAACAGGGACAACAGATACGCAGTATTTT. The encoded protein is CASSLGTGTTDTQYF.

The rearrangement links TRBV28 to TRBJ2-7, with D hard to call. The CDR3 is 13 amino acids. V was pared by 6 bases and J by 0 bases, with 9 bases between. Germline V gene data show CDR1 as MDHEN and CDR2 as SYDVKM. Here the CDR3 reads CASSYANSYEQYF. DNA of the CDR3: TGTGCCAGCAGCTATGCTAACTCCTACGAGCAGTACTTC.

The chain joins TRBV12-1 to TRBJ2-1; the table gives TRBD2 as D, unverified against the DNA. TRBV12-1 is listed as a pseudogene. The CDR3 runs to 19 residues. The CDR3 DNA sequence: TGTGCCAGCAGCACCCTAGCGGGAGAACCCCGTGCAGGCGGGAATGAGCAGTTCTTC. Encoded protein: CASSTLAGEPRAGGNEQFF.

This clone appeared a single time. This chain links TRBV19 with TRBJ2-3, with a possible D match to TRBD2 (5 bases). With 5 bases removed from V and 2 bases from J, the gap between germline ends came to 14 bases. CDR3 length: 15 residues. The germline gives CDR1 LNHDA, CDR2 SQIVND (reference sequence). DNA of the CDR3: TGTGCCAGTAGTTACTCGGACTCTCACACAGATACGCAGTATTTT. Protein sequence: CASSYSDSHTDTQYF.

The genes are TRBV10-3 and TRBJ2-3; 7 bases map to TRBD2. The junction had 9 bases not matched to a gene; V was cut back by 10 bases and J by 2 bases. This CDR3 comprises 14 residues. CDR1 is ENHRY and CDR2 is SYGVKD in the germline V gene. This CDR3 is CATRSGEYTDTQYF. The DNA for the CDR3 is TGTGCCACGCGCAGCGGGGAATACACAGATACGCAGTATTTT.

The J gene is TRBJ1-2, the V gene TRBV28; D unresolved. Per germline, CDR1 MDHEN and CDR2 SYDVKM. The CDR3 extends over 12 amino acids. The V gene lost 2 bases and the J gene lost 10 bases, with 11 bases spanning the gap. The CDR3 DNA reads TGTGCCAGCAGTTTACTCCCCCTAAACTACACCTTC. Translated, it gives CASSLLPLNYTF.

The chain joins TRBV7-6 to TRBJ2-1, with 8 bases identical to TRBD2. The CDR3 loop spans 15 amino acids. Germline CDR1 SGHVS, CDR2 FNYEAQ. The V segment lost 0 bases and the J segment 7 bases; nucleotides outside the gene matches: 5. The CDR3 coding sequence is TGTGCCAGCAGCTTAGCCGGCGGGAGGATGAATGAGCAGTTCTTC. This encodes CASSLAGGRMNEQFF.

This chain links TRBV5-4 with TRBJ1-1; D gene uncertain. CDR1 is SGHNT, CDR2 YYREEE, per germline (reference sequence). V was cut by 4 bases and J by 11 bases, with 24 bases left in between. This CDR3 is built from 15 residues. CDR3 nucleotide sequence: TGTGCCAGCAGCCGGGATGGGCGGGAGCGCACTGGGGCTTTCTTT. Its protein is CASSRDGRERTGAFF. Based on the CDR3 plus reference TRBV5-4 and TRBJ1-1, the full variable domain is ETGVTQSPTHLIKTRGQQVTLRCSSQSGHNTVSWYQQALGQGPQFIFQYYREEENGRGNFPPRFSGLQFPNYSSELNVNALELDDSALYLCASSRDGRERTGAFFGQGTRLTVV.

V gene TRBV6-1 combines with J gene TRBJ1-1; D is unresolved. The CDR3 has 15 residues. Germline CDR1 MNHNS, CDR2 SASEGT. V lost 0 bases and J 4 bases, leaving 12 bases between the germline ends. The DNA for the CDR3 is TGTGCCAGCAGTGAAGCCGGGAAAAGGGCCACTGAAGCTTTCTTT. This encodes CASSEAGKRATEAFF.

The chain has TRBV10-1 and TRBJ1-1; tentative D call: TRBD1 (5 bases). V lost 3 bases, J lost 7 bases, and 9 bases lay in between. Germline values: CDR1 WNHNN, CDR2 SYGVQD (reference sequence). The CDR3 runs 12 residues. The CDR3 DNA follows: TGCGCCAGCAGTGACCCGGGACTTGAAGCTTTCTTT. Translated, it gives CASSDPGLEAFF.

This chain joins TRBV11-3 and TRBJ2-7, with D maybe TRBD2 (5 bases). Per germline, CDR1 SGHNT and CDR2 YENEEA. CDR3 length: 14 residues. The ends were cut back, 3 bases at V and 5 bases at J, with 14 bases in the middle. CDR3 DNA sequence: TGTGCCAGCAGCTTTTCGGGGAACATCAACGAGCAGTACTTC. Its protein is CASSFSGNINEQYF.

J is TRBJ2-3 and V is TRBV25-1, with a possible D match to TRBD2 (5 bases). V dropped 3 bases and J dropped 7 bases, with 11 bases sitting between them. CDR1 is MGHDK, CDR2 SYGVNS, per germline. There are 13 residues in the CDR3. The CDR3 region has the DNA TGTGCCAGCAGTGACCTAAGCGGTCATACGCAGTATTTT. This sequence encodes CASSDLSGHTQYF. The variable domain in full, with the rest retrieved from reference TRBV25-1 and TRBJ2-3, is EADIYQTPRYLVIGTGKKITLECSQTMGHDKMYWYQQDPGMELHLIHYSYGVNSTEKGDLSSESTVSRIRTEHFPLTLESARPSHTSQYLCASSDLSGHTQYFGPGTRLTVL.

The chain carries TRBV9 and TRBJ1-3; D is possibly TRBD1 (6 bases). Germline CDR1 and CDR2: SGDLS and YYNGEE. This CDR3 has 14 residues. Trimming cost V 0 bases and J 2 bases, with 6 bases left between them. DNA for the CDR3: TGTGCCAGCAGCGTAGACAGGGCTGGAAACACCATATATTTT. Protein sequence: CASSVDRAGNTIYF.

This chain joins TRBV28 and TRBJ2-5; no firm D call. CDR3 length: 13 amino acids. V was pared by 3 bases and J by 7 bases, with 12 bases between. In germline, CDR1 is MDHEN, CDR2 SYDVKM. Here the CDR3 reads CASSLAGSGTQYF. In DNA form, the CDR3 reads TGTGCCAGCAGTTTGGCCGGGTCGGGGACCCAGTACTTC.

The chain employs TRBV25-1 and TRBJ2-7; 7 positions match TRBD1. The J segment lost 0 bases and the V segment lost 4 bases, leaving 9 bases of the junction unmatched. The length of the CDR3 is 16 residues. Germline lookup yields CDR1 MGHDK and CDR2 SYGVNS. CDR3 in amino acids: CASSGDVGTVSYEQYF. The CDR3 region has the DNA TGTGCCAGCAGTGGAGACGTCGGGACAGTCTCCTACGAGCAGTACTTC.

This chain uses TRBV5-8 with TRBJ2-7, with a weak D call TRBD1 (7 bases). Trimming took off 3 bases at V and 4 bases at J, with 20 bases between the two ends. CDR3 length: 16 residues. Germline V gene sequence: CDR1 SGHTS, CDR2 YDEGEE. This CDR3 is CASSSTQGRGRYEQYF. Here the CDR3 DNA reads TGTGCCAGCAGCTCAACCCAGGGCAGGGGGAGGTACGAGCAGTACTTC.

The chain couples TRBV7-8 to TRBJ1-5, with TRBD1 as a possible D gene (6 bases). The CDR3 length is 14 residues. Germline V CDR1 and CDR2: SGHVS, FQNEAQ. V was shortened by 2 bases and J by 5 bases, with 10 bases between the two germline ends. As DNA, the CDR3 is TGTGCCAGCAGCTTAAGGGACAACTATCAGCCCCAGCATTTT. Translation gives CASSLRDNYQPQHF. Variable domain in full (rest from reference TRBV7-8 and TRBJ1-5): GAGVSQSPRYKVAKRGQDVALRCDPISGHVSLFWYQQALGQGPEFLTYFQNEAQLDKSGLPSDRFFAERPEGSVSTLKIQRTQQEDSAVYLCASSLRDNYQPQHFGDGTRLSIL.

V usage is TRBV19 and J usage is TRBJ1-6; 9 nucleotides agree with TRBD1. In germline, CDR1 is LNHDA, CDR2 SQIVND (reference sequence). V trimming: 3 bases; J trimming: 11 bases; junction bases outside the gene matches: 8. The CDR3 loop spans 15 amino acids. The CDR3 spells CASSIGQGIITPLHF. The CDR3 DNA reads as TGTGCCAGTAGTATCGGACAGGGGATTATTACACCCCTCCACTTT.

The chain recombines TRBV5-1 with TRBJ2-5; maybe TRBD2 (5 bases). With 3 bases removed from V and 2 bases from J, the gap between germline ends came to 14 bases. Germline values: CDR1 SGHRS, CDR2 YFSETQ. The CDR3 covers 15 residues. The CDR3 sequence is CASSSLLTGQETQYF. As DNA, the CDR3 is TGCGCCAGCAGCTCCTTGCTGACGGGACAAGAGACCCAGTACTTC. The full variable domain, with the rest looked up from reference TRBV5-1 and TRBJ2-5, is KAGVTQTPRYLIKTRGQQVTLSCSPISGHRSVSWYQQTPGQGLQFLFEYFSETQRNKGNFPGRFSGRQFSNSRSEMNVSTLELGDSALYLCASSSLLTGQETQYFGPGTRLLVL.